Following are 15 T cell receptor beta chains from one sample sequenced in a study of T cell changes during pregnancy in multiple sclerosis. Assay: immunoSEQ multiplex PCR; the TCRdb copy retains only in-frame clones and omits some. The sample consists of tens of thousands of clones, less than 90% of them appearing once. The sequencing here drew on peripheral blood, taken before pregnancy. The receptor source for this set is a female donor with multiple sclerosis, enrolled in a pregnancy study.

V and J are TRBV18 and TRBJ2-7; weak D call: TRBD2 (6 bases). This CDR3 contains 14 residues. The germline V gene encodes CDR1 KGHSH and CDR2 LQKENI. Between the trimmed V and J ends, which lost 2 bases and 6 bases, there was a span of 14 bases. The CDR3 sequence is CASSPGGVPFEQYF. CDR3 nucleotides: TGTGCCAGCTCACCAGGCGGGGTTCCGTTCGAGCAGTACTTC.

DNA for the CDR3: TGTGCCAGCAGCGTAGGGTCCCAGAGGGATCAGCCCCAGCATTTT. Amino acid sequence: CASSVGSQRDQPQHF. This chain uses TRBV9 with TRBJ1-5; D remains ambiguous. Trimming took 0 bases from V and 5 from J, leaving 12 bases between them. This CDR3 is 15 amino acids long. Germline CDR1 SGDLS, CDR2 YYNGEE.

The gene calls are TRBV5-1 and TRBJ2-5; D gene unclear. The CDR3 sequence is 16 residues long. The germline V and J ends were trimmed by 6 bases and 0 bases, with 18 bases remaining between them. CDR1 is SGHRS and CDR2 is YFSETQ in the germline V gene. CDR3 bases: TGCGCCAGCAAGATTTTCGACACCCTGTACCAAGAGACCCAGTACTTC. Amino acids: CASKIFDTLYQETQYF.

The chain links TRBV6-5 to TRBJ1-5; a possible D gene is TRBD1 (6 bases). The CDR3 is 14 residues long. Deletions cut 4 bases from V and 4 bases from J, with 11 bases between. The V gene's germline CDR1 is MNHEY and CDR2 SVGAGI. DNA for the CDR3: TGTGCCAGCAGTTCCAGGGGCTATAATCAGCCCCAGCATTTT. This gives the protein CASSSRGYNQPQHF.

The rearrangement joins TRBV20-1 to TRBJ2-5, with D unresolved. The germline V and J ends were trimmed by 3 bases and 5 bases, with 4 bases remaining between them. This CDR3 is 10 amino acids long. Germline V gene lookup returns CDR1 DFQATT and CDR2 SNEGSKA (reference sequence). CDR3 loop: CSASSETQYF. The CDR3 nucleotides read TGCAGTGCTAGTTCTGAGACCCAGTACTTC.

This chain joins TRBV7-2 and TRBJ1-1, with 7 positions matching TRBD1. Germline assignment: CDR1 SGHTA and CDR2 FQGNSA. J was trimmed by 0 bases and V by 4 bases; bases with no gene match: 8. This CDR3 has 16 amino acids. CDR3 nucleotides: TGTGCCAGCAGCTCCTGGACAGGAAACATGAACACTGAAGCTTTCTTT. Residues: CASSSWTGNMNTEAFF.

The rearrangement links TRBV9 to TRBJ1-5; D perhaps matches TRBD1 (5 bases). The CDR3 consists of 12 residues. The germline V and J ends were trimmed by 5 bases and 5 bases, with 8 bases remaining between them. The germline gives CDR1 SGDLS, CDR2 YYNGEE. The CDR3 DNA follows: TGTGCCAGCAGTGGGGGGGATCAGCCCCAGCATTTT. Protein sequence: CASSGGDQPQHF.

In DNA, the CDR3 is TGCGCCAGCAGCTGGCCTAGCGCCGATGAGCAGTTCTTC. Residues: CASSWPSADEQFF. The chain joins TRBV5-1 to TRBJ2-1; TRBD2 might be the D (6 bases). Germline loops: CDR1 SGHRS, CDR2 YFSETQ. V was trimmed by 3 bases and J by 8 bases, leaving 12 bases between them. CDR3 length equals 13 residues.

The chain couples TRBV19 to TRBJ1-1; TRBD1 aligns across 7 bases. The CDR3 covers 16 residues. V dropped 4 bases and J dropped 6; count of bases not matched to a gene: 14. Looked up from germline, CDR1 is LNHDA and CDR2 is SQIVND (reference sequence). CDR3 sequence (DNA): TGTGCCAGTAGTAACCCCCCCCAGGGGGTACGTCCTGAAGCTTTCTTT. This translates into CASSNPPQGVRPEAFF.

The rearrangement links TRBV7-9 to TRBJ2-2; possible D gene TRBD2, 5 bases. Germline CDR1 is SEHNR and CDR2 is FQNEAQ (reference sequence). The CDR3 runs 14 residues. Trimming stripped 4 bases from V and 5 bases from J, with 11 bases between. CDR3: CASSYIGRTGELFF. In nucleotides, the CDR3 is TGTGCCAGCAGCTATATAGGGAGAACCGGGGAGCTGTTTTTT.

The chain uses TRBV5-8 and TRBJ1-4, with D tentatively TRBD1 (6 bases). With 4 bases removed from V and 7 bases from J, the gap between germline ends came to 17 bases. The CDR3 runs to 15 residues. Per the germline V gene, CDR1 is SGHTS and CDR2 is YDEGEE. In nucleotides, the CDR3 is TGTGCCAGCAGCCGGGCGGGGGGGCTGGGTGAAAAACTGTTTTTT. Translated, it gives CASSRAGGLGEKLFF. The complete variable domain, with remaining parts taken from reference TRBV5-8 and TRBJ1-4, reads EAGVTQSPTHLIKTRGQQATLRCSPISGHTSVYWYQQALGLGLQFLLWYDEGEERNRGNFPPRFSGRQFPNYSSELNVNALELEDSALYLCASSRAGGLGEKLFFGSGTQLSVL.

This clone has just a few counts. This chain connects TRBV4-1 to TRBJ1-2, with D uncertain. The CDR3 runs 15 residues. V was cut by 0 bases and J by 4 bases, with 12 bases left in between. Germline assignment: CDR1 MGHRA and CDR2 YSYEKL. The CDR3 DNA sequence: TGCGCCAGCAGCCAAGAGTCTCACACCCTCTATGGCTACACCTTC. Amino acid sequence: CASSQESHTLYGYTF.

This clone was found once. The chain joins TRBV7-6 to TRBJ2-3; 9 bases are shared with TRBD2. This CDR3 is 15 amino acids long. Germline values: CDR1 SGHVS, CDR2 FNYEAQ. Trimming at V came to 4 bases and at J to 1 base, leaving 3 bases not matched to a gene. CDR3 sequence: CASSSAGGGTDTQYF. The CDR3 DNA reads TGTGCCAGCAGCTCAGCGGGGGGAGGCACAGATACGCAGTATTTT.

The sample holds one count of this clone. This CDR3 reads CASSMSGPSGYTF. The CDR3, as DNA: TGTGCCAGTAGTATGTCTGGGCCGAGCGGCTACACCTTC. The V call is TRBV19, the J call TRBJ1-2; D gene unclear. Trimming took off 3 bases at V and 8 bases at J, with 13 bases between the two ends. Germline V lookup: CDR1 LNHDA, CDR2 SQIVND (reference sequence). This CDR3 has 13 amino acids. Together with reference TRBV19 and TRBJ1-2, the CDR3 gives the full variable domain: DGGITQSPKYLFRKEGQNVTLSCEQNLNHDAMYWYRQDPGQGLRLIYYSQIVNDFQKGDIAEGYSVSREKKESFPLTVTSAQKNPTAFYLCASSMSGPSGYTFGSGTRLTVV.

The chain uses TRBV10-3 and TRBJ1-1, with no clear D. The CDR3 loop spans 14 amino acids. The V and J ends lost 6 bases and 1 base respectively, with 12 bases between them. CDR1 is ENHRY, CDR2 SYGVKD, per germline. CDR3 in DNA: TGTGCCATCAGCCCACAGACCACGAACACTGAAGCTTTCTTT. It codes for CAISPQTTNTEAFF.